What follows describes a single TCR beta chain. Its cognate antigen is unknown. In the PCR, 60 Vbeta and 13 Jbeta primers were used. Sequencing was performed with immunoSEQ multiplex PCR; in TCRdb, only in-frame clones are kept and a portion is missing. Here the sample spans 85,000 to 90,000 clones, approximately 72% being singletons. This sample is part of a study of cytomegalovirus exposure and HLA in healthy donors. Findings of the study overall: With later analysis, a missense DCLRE1C variant became linked to TCR beta V- and J-gene trimming. Researchers counted over 150 TCR beta chains as cytomegalovirus-associated.

The sequence came from a man aged 30-40 years in good health and CMV-seropositive. Sequencing was performed on PBMCs.

CDR3 region: CASSPLAGVYNSPLHF. In DNA, the CDR3 is TGTGCCAGCAGCCCGCTCGCGGGGGTATATAATTCACCCCTCCACTTT. The genes are TRBV14 and TRBJ1-6, with D possibly being TRBD1 (5 bases). This CDR3 contains 16 residues. Trimming took 4 bases from V and 4 from J, leaving 14 bases between them. Germline assignment: CDR1 SGHDN and CDR2 FVKESK.